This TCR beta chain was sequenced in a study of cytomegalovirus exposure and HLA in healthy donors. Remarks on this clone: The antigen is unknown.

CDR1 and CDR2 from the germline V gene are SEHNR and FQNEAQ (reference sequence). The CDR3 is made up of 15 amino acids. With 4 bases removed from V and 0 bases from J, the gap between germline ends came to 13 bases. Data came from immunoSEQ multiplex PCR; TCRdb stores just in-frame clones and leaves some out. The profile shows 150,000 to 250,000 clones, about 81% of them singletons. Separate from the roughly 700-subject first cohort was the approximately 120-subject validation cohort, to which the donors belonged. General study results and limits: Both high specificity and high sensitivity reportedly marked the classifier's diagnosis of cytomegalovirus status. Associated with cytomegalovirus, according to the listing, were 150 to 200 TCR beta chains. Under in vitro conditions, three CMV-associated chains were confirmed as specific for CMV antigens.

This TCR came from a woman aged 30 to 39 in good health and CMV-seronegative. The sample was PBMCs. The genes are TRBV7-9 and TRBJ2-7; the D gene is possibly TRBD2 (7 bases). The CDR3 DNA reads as TGTGCCAGCAGCTCTTGGCGGGGGCCCTCCTACGAGCAGTACTTC. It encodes CASSSWRGPSYEQYF.